This TCR beta chain appears in the sequencing data of a study of blood T cell repertoires in COVID-19. Whole-study context: Sites across the United States, Italy and Spain contributed samples from acute and convalescent COVID-19.

The CDR3 runs 16 residues. V lost 1 base and J 2 bases, leaving 14 bases between the germline ends. Per the germline V gene, CDR1 is SGHDN and CDR2 is FVKESK. Method: immunoSEQ multiplex PCR; TCRdb's copy keeps in-frame clones and lacks some. This sample yields 50,000 to 65,000 clones, of which approximately 87% are seen a single time; around 3.7% belongs to the top ten. V and J are TRBV14 and TRBJ2-5; D is possibly TRBD1 (6 bases). Input material: peripheral blood. The origin of this receptor is a human donor in a cohort sampled during active COVID-19. CDR3: CASSQVSGTTQETQYF. CDR3 in DNA: TGTGCCAGCAGCCAAGTTTCCGGGACAACGCAAGAGACCCAGTACTTC.